A selection of T cell receptor beta chains follows, all from one sample in a study of T cell responses to AZD1222 COVID-19 vaccine. Generated by immunoSEQ multiplex PCR, the TCRdb table keeps only in-frame clones and is missing some. The repertoire holds about 97,000 clones, 70% to 90% seen once, with roughly 2.8% in the top ten. Sequencing used peripheral blood, obtained on day 0 of AZD1222 vaccination. The receptor source for this set is an adult in good health. The CDR3 runs from the conserved cysteine through the conserved F or W. A D gene is named only where the DNA matches it firmly. Rows may omit the clone size; those that give it use once, few, many or a size class.

j_gene: TRBJ2-2
d_gene: TRBD2
abundance: .
v_gene: TRBV7-8
CDR3aa: CASSRIPSGGNTGELFF
CDR3nt: TGTGCCAGCAGTCGAATTCCTAGCGGGGGCAACACCGGGGAGCTGTTTTTT

j_gene: TRBJ1-5
d_gene: .
abundance: .
v_gene: TRBV11-2
CDR3aa: CASSEQGSTPQHF
CDR3nt: TGTGCCAGCAGCGAACAGGGTAGTACGCCCCAGCATTTT

j_gene: TRBJ1-5
d_gene: .
abundance: .
v_gene: TRBV19
CDR3aa: CASSFSSNQPQHF
CDR3nt: TGTGCCAGTAGTTTCTCCAGCAATCAACCCCAGCATTTT

j_gene: TRBJ1-1
d_gene: .
abundance: .
v_gene: TRBV2
CDR3aa: CASSEWAGWDTEAFF
CDR3nt: TGTGCCAGCAGTGAATGGGCAGGTTGGGACACTGAAGCTTTCTTT

j_gene: TRBJ1-2
d_gene: .
abundance: .
v_gene: TRBV4-3
CDR3aa: CASSQDLSPRRGGYTF
CDR3nt: TGCGCCAGCAGCCAAGATCTTAGCCCTCGACGGGGTGGCTACACCTTC

j_gene: TRBJ2-4
d_gene: .
abundance: .
v_gene: TRBV3-1/TRBV3-2
CDR3aa: CASSQVLGNIQYF
CDR3nt: TGTGCCAGCAGCCAGGTGTTAGGAAACATTCAGTACTTC

j_gene: TRBJ2-1
d_gene: .
abundance: .
v_gene: TRBV11-1
CDR3aa: CASSFPGVHNEQFF
CDR3nt: TGTGCCAGCAGCTTCCCCGGGGTCCACAATGAGCAGTTCTTC

j_gene: TRBJ1-2
d_gene: .
abundance: .
v_gene: TRBV11-1
CDR3aa: CASSLEGGSNYGYTF
CDR3nt: TGTGCCAGCAGCTTAGAAGGCGGAAGTAACTATGGCTACACCTTC

j_gene: TRBJ1-5
d_gene: .
abundance: .
v_gene: TRBV7-8
CDR3aa: CASSFSAVGTLNQPQHF
CDR3nt: TGTGCCAGCAGCTTTTCCGCAGTAGGAACCCTTAACCAGCCCCAGCATTTT

j_gene: TRBJ1-5
d_gene: .
abundance: .
v_gene: TRBV7-2
CDR3aa: CASSLNSNQPQHF
CDR3nt: TGTGCCAGCAGCTTAAATAGCAATCAGCCCCAGCATTTT

j_gene: TRBJ2-2
d_gene: TRBD1
abundance: .
v_gene: TRBV5-6
CDR3aa: CASSFRTGVNTGELFF
CDR3nt: TGTGCCAGCAGCTTCCGGACAGGGGTGAACACCGGGGAGCTGTTTTTT

j_gene: TRBJ1-3
d_gene: .
abundance: .
v_gene: TRBV9
CDR3aa: CASSVRSSGNTIYF
CDR3nt: TGTGCCAGCAGCGTCCGCAGCTCTGGAAACACCATATATTTT

j_gene: TRBJ1-2
d_gene: .
abundance: .
v_gene: TRBV4-1
CDR3aa: CASSQEPTGTYGYTF
CDR3nt: TGCGCCAGCAGCCAAGAACCGACGGGGACCTATGGCTACACCTTC

j_gene: TRBJ1-1
d_gene: TRBD1
abundance: .
v_gene: TRBV6-2/TRBV6-3
CDR3aa: CASSTGTGDAFF
CDR3nt: TGTGCCAGCAGTACGGGGACAGGGGACGCTTTCTTT

j_gene: TRBJ2-6
d_gene: .
abundance: .
v_gene: TRBV11-2
CDR3aa: CASLKSSGANVLTF
CDR3nt: TGTGCCAGCTTAAAGAGCTCTGGGGCCAACGTCCTGACTTTC

j_gene: TRBJ1-1
d_gene: .
abundance: .
v_gene: TRBV10-3
CDR3aa: CAISDVRSNTEAFF
CDR3nt: TGTGCCATCAGTGACGTCAGATCGAACACTGAAGCTTTCTTT

j_gene: TRBJ2-1
d_gene: .
abundance: few
v_gene: TRBV21-1
CDR3aa: CASSKALARNEQFF
CDR3nt: TGTGCCAGCAGCAAAGCTCTAGCTCGCAATGAGCAGTTCTTC

j_gene: TRBJ1-1
d_gene: .
abundance: .
v_gene: TRBV9
CDR3aa: CASSVATGRADTEAFF
CDR3nt: TGTGCCAGCAGCGTAGCAACAGGCAGGGCGGATACTGAAGCTTTCTTT

j_gene: TRBJ2-3
d_gene: .
abundance: .
v_gene: TRBV14
CDR3aa: CASSRRTGNTDTQYF
CDR3nt: TGTGCCAGCAGCCGCAGGACTGGGAACACAGATACGCAGTATTTT

j_gene: TRBJ2-1
d_gene: TRBD1
abundance: .
v_gene: TRBV7-8
CDR3aa: CASSLGQGARYEQFF
CDR3nt: TGTGCCAGCAGCCTCGGACAGGGGGCTCGCTATGAGCAGTTCTTC

j_gene: TRBJ2-7
d_gene: TRBD1
abundance: few
v_gene: TRBV5-5
CDR3aa: CASSFATGGIYEQYF
CDR3nt: TGTGCCAGCAGCTTCGCGACAGGGGGTATCTACGAGCAGTACTTC

j_gene: TRBJ2-3
d_gene: .
abundance: many
v_gene: TRBV7-2
CDR3aa: CASIPTDWVGTQYF
CDR3nt: TGTGCCAGCATTCCCACAGATTGGGTAGGCACGCAGTATTTT

j_gene: TRBJ2-3
d_gene: TRBD1
abundance: medium-sized
v_gene: TRBV2
CDR3aa: CASSDGDRGTDTQYF
CDR3nt: TGTGCCAGCAGTGATGGGGACAGGGGCACAGATACGCAGTATTTT

j_gene: TRBJ2-7
d_gene: .
abundance: .
v_gene: TRBV29-1
CDR3aa: CSARTDIFYEQYF
CDR3nt: TGCAGCGCCAGGACCGACATTTTCTACGAGCAGTACTTC

j_gene: TRBJ1-2
d_gene: TRBD1
abundance: .
v_gene: TRBV6-2/TRBV6-3
CDR3aa: CASSSTDRWSYGYTF
CDR3nt: TGTGCCAGCAGTTCCACGGACAGGTGGTCCTATGGCTACACCTTC

j_gene: TRBJ2-5
d_gene: .
abundance: .
v_gene: TRBV14
CDR3aa: CASSQNRAQETQYF
CDR3nt: TGTGCCAGCAGCCAAAACAGGGCCCAAGAGACCCAGTACTTC

j_gene: TRBJ2-7
d_gene: TRBD1
abundance: .
v_gene: TRBV19
CDR3aa: CASSSDRVGEQYF
CDR3nt: TGTGCCAGTAGTAGCGACAGGGTTGGCGAGCAGTACTTC

j_gene: TRBJ1-3
d_gene: TRBD1
abundance: .
v_gene: TRBV30
CDR3aa: CAWAPDRGNGNTIYF
CDR3nt: TGTGCCTGGGCCCCCGACAGGGGGAACGGAAACACCATATATTTT

j_gene: TRBJ1-2
d_gene: .
abundance: few
v_gene: TRBV19
CDR3aa: CASSSQGRGGYTF
CDR3nt: TGTGCCAGTAGTTCACAGGGCCGTGGGGGCTACACCTTC

j_gene: TRBJ2-5
d_gene: TRBD2
abundance: .
v_gene: TRBV15
CDR3aa: CATTAGVGETQYF
CDR3nt: TGTGCCACTACCGCGGGGGTGGGAGAGACCCAGTACTTC

j_gene: TRBJ1-4
d_gene: .
abundance: .
v_gene: TRBV19
CDR3aa: CASRDRGAGSQEKLFF
CDR3nt: TGTGCCAGTCGGGATCGGGGTGCAGGGAGTCAGGAAAAACTGTTTTTT

j_gene: TRBJ1-2
d_gene: TRBD1
abundance: once
v_gene: TRBV19
CDR3aa: CASSGTANYGYTF
CDR3nt: TGTGCCAGTAGTGGGACAGCTAACTATGGCTACACCTTC

j_gene: TRBJ2-1
d_gene: TRBD2
abundance: .
v_gene: TRBV7-2
CDR3aa: CASSVLAGHYNEQFF
CDR3nt: TGTGCCAGCAGCGTCCTAGCGGGCCACTACAATGAGCAGTTCTTC

j_gene: TRBJ1-4
d_gene: .
abundance: .
v_gene: TRBV6-5
CDR3aa: CASSAQGRNEKLFF
CDR3nt: TGTGCCAGCAGCGCACAGGGTCGTAATGAAAAACTGTTTTTT

j_gene: TRBJ2-5
d_gene: .
abundance: once
v_gene: TRBV7-9
CDR3aa: CASSLMSSVETQYF
CDR3nt: TGTGCCAGCAGCTTAATGTCTAGCGTCGAGACCCAGTACTTC

j_gene: TRBJ1-6
d_gene: TRBD1
abundance: .
v_gene: TRBV10-3
CDR3aa: CAISGPGQGINSPLHF
CDR3nt: TGTGCCATCAGTGGCCCGGGACAGGGGATTAATTCACCCCTCCACTTT

j_gene: TRBJ1-6
d_gene: .
abundance: .
v_gene: TRBV6-5
CDR3aa: CASSYSGTGNSPLHF
CDR3nt: TGTGCCAGCAGTTACTCCGGGACGGGTAATTCACCCCTCCACTTT

j_gene: TRBJ1-6
d_gene: .
abundance: .
v_gene: TRBV7-6
CDR3aa: CASSLARGYALHF
CDR3nt: TGTGCCAGCAGCTTAGCGCGGGGCTATGCCCTCCACTTT

j_gene: TRBJ1-6
d_gene: .
abundance: .
v_gene: TRBV30
CDR3aa: CAWSSREGYNSPLHF
CDR3nt: TGTGCCTGGAGTTCAAGGGAGGGATATAATTCACCCCTCCACTTT

j_gene: TRBJ1-5
d_gene: .
abundance: .
v_gene: TRBV6-5
CDR3aa: CASSPGTQDGQPQHF
CDR3nt: TGTGCCAGCAGCCCCGGGACCCAAGACGGCCAGCCCCAGCATTTT

j_gene: TRBJ1-2
d_gene: .
abundance: once
v_gene: TRBV30
CDR3aa: CARRVGKLNYGYTF
CDR3nt: TGTGCCCGAAGGGTGGGGAAACTTAACTATGGCTACACCTTC

j_gene: TRBJ1-4
d_gene: .
abundance: .
v_gene: TRBV5-8
CDR3aa: CASSLILVANEKLFF
CDR3nt: TGTGCCAGCAGCTTGATCTTGGTAGCTAATGAAAAACTGTTTTTT

j_gene: TRBJ1-2
d_gene: .
abundance: once
v_gene: TRBV5-5
CDR3aa: CASSLAGVVNGYTF
CDR3nt: TGTGCCAGCAGCTTGGCCGGGGTGGTGAATGGCTACACCTTC

j_gene: TRBJ2-3
d_gene: TRBD2
abundance: .
v_gene: TRBV5-1
CDR3aa: CASSLGGGAVSDTQYF
CDR3nt: TGCGCCAGCAGCTTGGGCGGGGGGGCCGTATCAGATACGCAGTATTTT

j_gene: TRBJ2-2
d_gene: TRBD1
abundance: .
v_gene: TRBV18
CDR3aa: CASSPIGTGGTGELFF
CDR3nt: TGTGCCAGCTCACCAATCGGGACAGGGGGCACCGGGGAGCTGTTTTTT

j_gene: TRBJ1-6
d_gene: .
abundance: .
v_gene: TRBV28
CDR3aa: CASSRSTGAYSPLHF
CDR3nt: TGTGCCAGCAGTCGTTCAACAGGAGCCTATTCACCCCTCCACTTT

j_gene: TRBJ1-4
d_gene: .
abundance: .
v_gene: TRBV9
CDR3aa: CASSVFGGPGEKLFF
CDR3nt: TGTGCCAGCAGCGTATTTGGGGGGCCTGGGGAAAAACTGTTTTTT

j_gene: TRBJ2-3
d_gene: TRBD2
abundance: .
v_gene: TRBV19
CDR3aa: CASSMLAGALTDTQYF
CDR3nt: TGTGCCAGTAGTATGCTAGCGGGGGCGCTCACAGATACGCAGTATTTT

j_gene: TRBJ2-1
d_gene: .
abundance: few
v_gene: TRBV4-1
CDR3aa: CASSQEEYAGEQFF
CDR3nt: TGCGCCAGCAGCCAAGAAGAATACGCCGGTGAGCAGTTCTTC

j_gene: TRBJ2-7
d_gene: TRBD2
abundance: once
v_gene: TRBV13
CDR3aa: CASSAVTSGGAHEQYF
CDR3nt: TGTGCCAGCAGCGCTGTGACTAGCGGGGGGGCCCACGAGCAGTACTTC

j_gene: TRBJ1-3
d_gene: .
abundance: .
v_gene: TRBV4-1
CDR3aa: CASSQSQGAGNTIYF
CDR3nt: TGCGCCAGCAGCCAGTCACAGGGAGCGGGAAACACCATATATTTT

j_gene: TRBJ1-1
d_gene: .
abundance: .
v_gene: TRBV18
CDR3aa: CASSPRFSAGAFF
CDR3nt: TGTGCCAGCTCACCACGTTTTTCGGCGGGGGCTTTCTTT

j_gene: TRBJ2-3
d_gene: .
abundance: .
v_gene: TRBV4-3
CDR3aa: CASSQGYGPTDTQYF
CDR3nt: TGCGCCAGCAGCCAGGGATATGGGCCCACAGATACGCAGTATTTT

j_gene: TRBJ2-1
d_gene: TRBD2
abundance: few
v_gene: TRBV19
CDR3aa: CASSIIGLAGGHNEQFF
CDR3nt: TGTGCCAGTAGTATTATTGGGCTAGCGGGGGGGCACAATGAGCAGTTCTTC

j_gene: TRBJ2-1
d_gene: TRBD2
abundance: .
v_gene: TRBV5-1
CDR3aa: CASSRGDSYNVEQFF
CDR3nt: TGCGCCAGCAGCCGGGGGGACTCGTACAATGTGGAGCAGTTCTTC

j_gene: TRBJ2-7
d_gene: TRBD1
abundance: .
v_gene: TRBV27
CDR3aa: CASRRTGGSYEQYF
CDR3nt: TGTGCCAGCAGACGGACAGGGGGCTCCTACGAGCAGTACTTC

j_gene: TRBJ1-5
d_gene: .
abundance: .
v_gene: TRBV6-4
CDR3aa: CASSPTWGWDQPQHF
CDR3nt: TGTGCCAGCAGCCCTACGTGGGGTTGGGATCAGCCCCAGCATTTT

j_gene: TRBJ1-4
d_gene: .
abundance: .
v_gene: TRBV28
CDR3aa: CASNRDLGEKLFF
CDR3nt: TGTGCCAGCAACCGGGACTTAGGTGAAAAACTGTTTTTT

j_gene: TRBJ1-5
d_gene: TRBD1
abundance: few
v_gene: TRBV6-2/TRBV6-3
CDR3aa: CASSSTRTGVQPQHF
CDR3nt: TGTGCCAGCAGTTCCACCCGGACAGGGGTTCAGCCCCAGCATTTT

j_gene: TRBJ1-1
d_gene: .
abundance: .
v_gene: TRBV10-1
CDR3aa: CASSEAGRPEAFF
CDR3nt: TGCGCCAGCAGTGAGGCGGGTCGACCTGAAGCTTTCTTT